This T cell receptor (beta chain) originates from a study of technical replicates of blood from several donors. The CDR3 extends over 14 amino acids. Unmatched junction bases numbered 5, after V lost 4 bases and J lost 7 bases. Germline loops: CDR1 LNHDA, CDR2 SQIVND (reference sequence). Generated by immunoSEQ multiplex PCR, the TCRdb table keeps only in-frame clones and is missing some. In the table there are 65,000 to 95,000 clones, around 97% of which are singletons. This clonotype originated in a human donor in good health. The chain uses TRBV19 and TRBJ2-2; 8 nucleotides agree with TRBD1. The source material was T cells isolated from PBMCs. CDR3: CASSTQGAGGELFF. As DNA, the CDR3 is TGTGCCAGTAGTACCCAGGGGGCCGGCGGGGAGCTGTTTTTT.